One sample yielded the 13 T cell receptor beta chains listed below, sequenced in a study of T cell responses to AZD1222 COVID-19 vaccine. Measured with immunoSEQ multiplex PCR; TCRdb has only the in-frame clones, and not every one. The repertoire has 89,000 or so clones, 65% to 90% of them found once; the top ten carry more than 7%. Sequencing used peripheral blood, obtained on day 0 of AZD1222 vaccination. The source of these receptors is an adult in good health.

CDR3 protein: CAWKGNRGRLDAFF. CDR3 DNA: TGTGCCTGGAAAGGTAACAGGGGCCGTCTGGACGCTTTCTTT. The chain couples TRBV30 to TRBJ1-1; 7 bases map to TRBD1. This CDR3 has 14 amino acids. V lost 4 bases, J lost 11 bases, and 16 bases stayed unmatched. Germline V CDR1 and CDR2: GTSNPN, SVGIG (reference sequence).

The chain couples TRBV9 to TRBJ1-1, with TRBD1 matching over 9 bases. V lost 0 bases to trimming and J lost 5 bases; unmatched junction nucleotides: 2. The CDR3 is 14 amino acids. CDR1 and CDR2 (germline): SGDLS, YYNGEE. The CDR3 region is CASSVGDRVTEAFF. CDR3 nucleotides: TGTGCCAGCAGCGTAGGGGACAGGGTTACTGAAGCTTTCTTT.

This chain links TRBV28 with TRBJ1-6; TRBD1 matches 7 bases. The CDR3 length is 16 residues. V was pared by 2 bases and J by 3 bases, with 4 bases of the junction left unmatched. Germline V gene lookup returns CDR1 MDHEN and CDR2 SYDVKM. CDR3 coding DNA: TGTGCCAGCAGTTTACCGACAGGGCTCTATAATTCACCCCTCCACTTT. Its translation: CASSLPTGLYNSPLHF.

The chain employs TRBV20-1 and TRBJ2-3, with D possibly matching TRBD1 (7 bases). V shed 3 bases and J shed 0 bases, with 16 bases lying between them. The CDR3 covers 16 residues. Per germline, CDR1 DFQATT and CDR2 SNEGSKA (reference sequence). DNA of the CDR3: TGCAGTGCTAGTGAACCAGGGGGGTCTAGCACAGATACGCAGTATTTT. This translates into CSASEPGGSSTDTQYF.

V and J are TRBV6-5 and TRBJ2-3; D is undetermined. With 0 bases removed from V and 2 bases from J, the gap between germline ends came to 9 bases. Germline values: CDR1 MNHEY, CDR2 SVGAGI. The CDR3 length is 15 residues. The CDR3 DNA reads TGTGCCAGCAGTTACTCGAACCGGTACACAGATACGCAGTATTTT. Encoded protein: CASSYSNRYTDTQYF.

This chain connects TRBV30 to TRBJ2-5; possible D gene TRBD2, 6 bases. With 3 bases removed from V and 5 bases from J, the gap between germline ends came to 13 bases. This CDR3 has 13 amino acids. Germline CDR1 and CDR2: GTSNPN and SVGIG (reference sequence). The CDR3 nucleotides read TGTGCCTGGAGCGGTCGGGGGATTGAGACCCAGTACTTC. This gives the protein CAWSGRGIETQYF.

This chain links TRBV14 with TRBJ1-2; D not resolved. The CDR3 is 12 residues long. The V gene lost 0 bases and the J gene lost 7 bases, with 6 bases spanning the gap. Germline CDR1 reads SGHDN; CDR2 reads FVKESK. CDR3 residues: CASSQDWTGYTF. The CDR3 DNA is TGTGCCAGCAGCCAAGATTGGACTGGCTACACCTTC.

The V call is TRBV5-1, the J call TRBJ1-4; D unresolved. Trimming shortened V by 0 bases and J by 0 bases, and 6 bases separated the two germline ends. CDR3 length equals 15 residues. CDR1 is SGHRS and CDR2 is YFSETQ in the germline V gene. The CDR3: CASSLGYATNEKLFF. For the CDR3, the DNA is TGCGCCAGCAGCTTGGGCTATGCAACTAATGAAAAACTGTTTTTT.

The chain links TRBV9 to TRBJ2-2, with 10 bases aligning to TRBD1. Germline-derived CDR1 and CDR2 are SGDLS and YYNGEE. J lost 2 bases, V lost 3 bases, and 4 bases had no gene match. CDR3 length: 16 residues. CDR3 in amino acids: CASSGRDRGNTGELFF. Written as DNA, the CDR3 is TGTGCCAGCAGCGGCCGGGACAGGGGTAACACCGGGGAGCTGTTTTTT. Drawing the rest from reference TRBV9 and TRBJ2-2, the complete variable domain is DSGVTQTPKHLITATGQRVTLRCSPRSGDLSVYWYQQSLDQGLQFLIQYYNGEERAKGNILERFSAQQFPDLHSELNLSSLELGDSALYFCASSGRDRGNTGELFFGEGSRLTVL.

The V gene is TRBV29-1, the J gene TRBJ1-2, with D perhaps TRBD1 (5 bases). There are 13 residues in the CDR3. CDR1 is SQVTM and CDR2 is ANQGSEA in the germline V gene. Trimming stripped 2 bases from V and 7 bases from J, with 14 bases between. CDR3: CSVENQGSLGYTF. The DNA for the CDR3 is TGCAGCGTTGAAAACCAGGGCTCCCTTGGCTACACCTTC. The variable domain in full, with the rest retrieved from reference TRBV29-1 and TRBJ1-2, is SAVISQKPSRDICQRGTSLTIQCQVDSQVTMMFWYRQQPGQSLTLIATANQGSEATYESGFVIDKFPISRPNLTFSTLTVSNMSPEDSSIYLCSVENQGSLGYTFGSGTRLTVV.

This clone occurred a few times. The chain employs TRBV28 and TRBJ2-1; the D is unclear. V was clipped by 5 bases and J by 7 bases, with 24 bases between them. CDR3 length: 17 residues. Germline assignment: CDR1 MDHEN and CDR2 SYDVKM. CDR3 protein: CASSLPLRKGVRNEQFF. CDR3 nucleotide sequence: TGTGCCAGCAGTCTCCCCCTTAGGAAAGGAGTACGAAATGAGCAGTTCTTC. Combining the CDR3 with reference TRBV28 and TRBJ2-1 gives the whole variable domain DVKVTQSSRYLVKRTGEKVFLECVQDMDHENMFWYRQDPGLGLRLIYFSYDVKMKEKGDIPEGYSVSREKKERFSLILESASTNQTSMYLCASSLPLRKGVRNEQFFGPGTRLTVL.

The CDR3 loop is CASSLVDEQYF. CDR3 nucleotides: TGTGCCAGCAGTTTGGTGGACGAGCAGTACTTC. The V gene is TRBV12-3 or TRBV12-4, the J gene TRBJ2-7, with D unclear. The CDR3 length is 11 residues. Trimming took 3 bases from V and 5 from J, leaving 5 bases between them.

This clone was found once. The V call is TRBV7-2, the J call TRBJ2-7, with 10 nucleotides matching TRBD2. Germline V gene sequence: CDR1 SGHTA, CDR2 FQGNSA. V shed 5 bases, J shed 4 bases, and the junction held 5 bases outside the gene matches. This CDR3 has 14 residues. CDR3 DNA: TGTGCCAGCAGCCTGGGACTAGCGACGTACGAGCAGTACTTC. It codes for CASSLGLATYEQYF.